Below, 11 T cell receptor beta chains from the same sample are listed, as sequenced in a study of T cells after somatic rescue of genetic block. This table comes from immunoSEQ multiplex PCR, and its TCRdb copy is limited to in-frame clones, with some not included. This sample has 70,000 or so clones, with around 90% found just once. Input material: peripheral blood mononuclear cells (PBMCs). The receptors were gathered from a man aged 40-49 years.

The chain carries TRBV5-1 and TRBJ1-2; 9 nucleotides agree with TRBD1. With V trimmed by 0 bases and J by 4 bases, 1 base remained unmatched. The CDR3 contains 14 residues. Germline V gene sequence: CDR1 SGHRS, CDR2 YFSETQ. The DNA of the CDR3 is TGCGCCAGCAGCTTGGGGGGACAGGGCTATGGCTACACCTTC. This gives the protein CASSLGGQGYGYTF.

This clone was seen a few times. The chain recombines TRBV6-4 with TRBJ1-1; TRBD1 matches 7 bases. The germline V gene encodes CDR1 MRHNA and CDR2 SNTAGT. V dropped 5 bases and J dropped 5; count of bases not matched to a gene: 5. The CDR3 has 13 residues. DNA for the CDR3: TGTGCCAGCAGTATCGACAGGGATACTGAAGCTTTCTTT. Its protein product is CASSIDRDTEAFF.

The chain uses TRBV6-4 and TRBJ2-2; no clear D gene. V lost 2 bases and J lost 2, with 6 bases in between. The CDR3 covers 14 residues. CDR1 is MRHNA and CDR2 is SNTAGT in the germline V gene. The CDR3, as DNA: TGTGCCAGCAGTGACGGTACTAACACCGGGGAGCTGTTTTTT. This sequence encodes CASSDGTNTGELFF.

The V and J genes are TRBV5-1 and TRBJ1-5; D is perhaps TRBD1 (5 bases). Trimming shortened V by 0 bases and J by 2 bases, and 15 bases separated the two germline ends. This CDR3 region has 17 residues. Germline-derived CDR1 and CDR2 are SGHRS and YFSETQ. Written as DNA, the CDR3 is TGCGCCAGCAGCTTGGGAGGGTTGGGGCATGGCAATCAGCCCCAGCATTTT. This gives the protein CASSLGGLGHGNQPQHF.

J is TRBJ1-1 and V is TRBV7-2, with 8 bases matching TRBD1. The CDR3 sequence is 15 residues long. The germline CDR1 and CDR2 sequences are SGHTA and FQGNSA. V dropped 7 bases and J dropped 0; count of bases not matched to a gene: 7. The CDR3 nucleotides are TGTGCCAGCAACATGAGGACAGGGCTGAACACTGAAGCTTTCTTT. Its translation is CASNMRTGLNTEAFF.

The V call is TRBV11-2, the J call TRBJ2-1, with D possibly matching TRBD2 (6 bases). Germline V gene data show CDR1 as SGHAT and CDR2 as FQNNGV. The CDR3 spans 15 residues. With 6 bases removed from V and 4 bases from J, the gap between germline ends came to 16 bases. DNA for the CDR3: TGTGCCAGCAGACTAGGAGGGCCCTCTTACAATGAGCAGTTCTTC. This translates into CASRLGGPSYNEQFF. Filled out from reference TRBV11-2 and TRBJ2-1, the complete variable domain reads EAGVAQSPRYKIIEKRQSVAFWCNPISGHATLYWYQQILGQGPKLLIQFQNNGVVDDSQLPKDRFSAERLKGVDSTLKIQPAKLEDSAVYLCASRLGGPSYNEQFFGPGTRLTVL.

The rearrangement joins TRBV10-1 to TRBJ2-3, with 9 bases fitting TRBD2. V was clipped by 6 bases and J by 5 bases; unmatched bases: 6. The CDR3 is 14 amino acids. Germline CDR1 WNHNN, CDR2 SYGVQD (reference sequence). CDR3 protein: CASSPQRGVDTQYF. DNA for the CDR3: TGCGCCAGCAGCCCCCAGCGGGGGGTAGATACGCAGTATTTT.

The chain recombines TRBV6-6 with TRBJ1-4; no reliable D call. This CDR3 contains 15 residues. Germline loops: CDR1 MNHNY, CDR2 SVGAGI (reference sequence). Deletions cut 0 bases from V and 7 bases from J, with 12 bases between. The CDR3 DNA reads TGTGCCAGCAGTTACTCGATTCGGCATGTTGAAAAACTGTTTTTT. Translated: CASSYSIRHVEKLFF.

This clone was counted once. The chain has TRBV6-1 and TRBJ2-2, with D uncertain. This CDR3 region has 14 residues. V was shortened by 7 bases and J by 0 bases, with 9 bases between the two germline ends. The germline CDR1 and CDR2 sequences are MNHNS and SASEGT. CDR3 region: CASNLIANTGELFF. The CDR3, as DNA: TGTGCCAGCAATCTTATAGCGAACACCGGGGAGCTGTTTTTT.

V gene TRBV11-2 combines with J gene TRBJ1-5; a possible D gene is TRBD1 (5 bases). V dropped 3 bases and J dropped 5 bases, with 11 bases sitting between them. The CDR3 covers 14 residues. CDR1 SGHAT and CDR2 FQNNGV come from the germline V gene. The CDR3 loop reads CASSLGLLHQPQHF. The CDR3 bases are TGTGCCAGCAGCTTGGGACTTCTCCATCAGCCCCAGCATTTT.

The chain is built from TRBV28 and TRBJ2-7; tentatively, D is TRBD2 (5 bases). Per the germline V gene, CDR1 is MDHEN and CDR2 is SYDVKM. Trimming removed 6 bases from V and 0 bases from J, with 12 bases in between. This CDR3 is 14 amino acids long. The CDR3 nucleotides read TGTGCCAGCAGCCGCCGGGGTAACTCCTACGAGCAGTACTTC. This encodes CASSRRGNSYEQYF. The entire variable domain, with the rest obtained from reference TRBV28 and TRBJ2-7, is as follows: DVKVTQSSRYLVKRTGEKVFLECVQDMDHENMFWYRQDPGLGLRLIYFSYDVKMKEKGDIPEGYSVSREKKERFSLILESASTNQTSMYLCASSRRGNSYEQYFGPGTRLTVT.